This T cell receptor beta chain was sequenced for a study of blood T cell repertoires in COVID-19. Study context: The samples span acute and convalescent COVID-19 from the United States, Italy and Spain. PBMCs, B-cell-depleted T cells, or T cells provided the cDNA or gDNA that made up the material.

Germline CDR1 SGHRS, CDR2 YFSETQ. With V trimmed by 5 bases and J by 1 base, 5 bases remained unmatched. This CDR3 comprises 15 residues. Only in-frame clones appear in the TCRdb table, and some are missing; sequencing was by immunoSEQ multiplex PCR. The sample has around 150,000 clones, 70% to 80% seen once; the top ten hold around 4.2%. This clone was seen only once. Source material: peripheral blood. The chain uses TRBV5-1 and TRBJ1-4, with 7 bases fitting TRBD1. The sequence was collected from a woman of 80 years or more with active or convalescent COVID-19. CDR3 sequence: CASRSNRGTNEKLFF. DNA of the CDR3: TGCGCCAGCAGGTCAAACAGGGGAACTAATGAAAAACTGTTTTTT.